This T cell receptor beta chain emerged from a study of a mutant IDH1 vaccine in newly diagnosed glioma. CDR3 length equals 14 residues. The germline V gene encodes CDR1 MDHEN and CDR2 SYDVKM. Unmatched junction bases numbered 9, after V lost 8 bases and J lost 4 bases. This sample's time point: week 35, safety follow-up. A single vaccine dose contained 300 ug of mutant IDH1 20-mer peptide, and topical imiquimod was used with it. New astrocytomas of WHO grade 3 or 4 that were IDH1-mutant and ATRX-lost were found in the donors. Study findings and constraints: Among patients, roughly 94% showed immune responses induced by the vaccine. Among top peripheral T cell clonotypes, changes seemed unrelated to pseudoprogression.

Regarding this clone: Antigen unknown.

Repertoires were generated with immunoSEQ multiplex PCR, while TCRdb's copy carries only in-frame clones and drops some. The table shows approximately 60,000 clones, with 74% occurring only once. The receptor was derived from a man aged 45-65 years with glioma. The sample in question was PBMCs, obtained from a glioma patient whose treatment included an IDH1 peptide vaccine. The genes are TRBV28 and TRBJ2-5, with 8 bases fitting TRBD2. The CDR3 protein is CASGLDGRGETQYF. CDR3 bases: TGTGCCAGCGGCCTTGACGGGAGGGGAGAGACCCAGTACTTC.